The present T cell receptor beta chain was sequenced within a study of regulatory T cells in long-lasting Graves disease. Arm-PCR with iRepertoire HTBI primers amplified the CDR3 regions for these TCR beta libraries. From the multiplex PCR reads, TCRdb called clonotypes with MiXCR, one entry per CDR3 protein. The sample includes roughly 380,000 distinct CDR3 sequences, about a sixth of them seen just once. Time point described: newly diagnosed GD, antithyroid drugs for less than 3 months. The authors made the TCR library using RNA they extracted from PBMCs. This clonotype was found many times. The clonotype was recovered from a female donor with Graves disease. Source: peripheral blood mononuclear cells (PBMCs), taken at new diagnosis, from a patient treated with antithyroid drugs.

The CDR3 sequence is CASSQGGGPYEQYF. CDR3 DNA: TGTGCCAGCAGTCAGGGGGGGGGCCCCTACGAGCAGTACTTC. This chain links TRBV28 with TRBJ2-7; D tentatively fits TRBD1 or TRBD2 (7 bases each). This CDR3 has 14 amino acids. Trimming removed 5 bases at V and 2 bases at J, with 13 bases between. Germline-derived CDR1 and CDR2 are MDHEN and SYDVKM. Combining the CDR3 with reference TRBV28 and TRBJ2-7 gives the whole variable domain DVKVTQSSRYLVKRTGEKVFLECVQDMDHENMFWYRQDPGLGLRLIYFSYDVKMKEKGDIPEGYSVSREKKERFSLILESASTNQTSMYLCASSQGGGPYEQYFGPGTRLTVT.